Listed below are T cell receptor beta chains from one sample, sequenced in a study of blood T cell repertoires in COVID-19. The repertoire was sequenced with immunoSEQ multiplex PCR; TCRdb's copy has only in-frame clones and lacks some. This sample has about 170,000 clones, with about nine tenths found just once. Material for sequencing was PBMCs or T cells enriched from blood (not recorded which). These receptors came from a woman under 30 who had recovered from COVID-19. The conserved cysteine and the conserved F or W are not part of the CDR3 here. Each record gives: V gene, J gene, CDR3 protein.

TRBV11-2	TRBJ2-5	ASSSGVQETQY
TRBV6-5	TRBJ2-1	ASSYKRGGQF
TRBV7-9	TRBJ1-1	ASSLLQGLNTEAF
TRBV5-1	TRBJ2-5	ASGAGQETQY
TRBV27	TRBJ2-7	ASSLQPPGQIKYEQY
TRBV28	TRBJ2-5	ASSYRVSQETQY
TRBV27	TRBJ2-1	ASSPSQANEQF
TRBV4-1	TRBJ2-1	ASSQAGTSDYNEQF
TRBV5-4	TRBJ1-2	ASNDRAGYGYT
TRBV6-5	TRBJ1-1	ASSYFGTGENTEAF
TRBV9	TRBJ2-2	ASSSGLAGLQEAGELF
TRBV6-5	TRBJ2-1	ASTHSYNEQF
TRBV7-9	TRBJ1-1	ASSLSQGGTEAF
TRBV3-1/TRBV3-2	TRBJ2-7	ASSPLGSYEQY
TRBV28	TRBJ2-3	ASSSPRAGVTDTQY
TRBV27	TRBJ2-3	ASSSPGLGADTQY
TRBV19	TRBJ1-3	ASSMGSTGNTIY
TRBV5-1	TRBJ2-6	ASSLSSDSGANVLT
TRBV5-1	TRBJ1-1	ASSLGLGDTTNTEAF
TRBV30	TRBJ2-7	AWRQGASVEQY
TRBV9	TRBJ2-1	ASSVETEGPWNEQF
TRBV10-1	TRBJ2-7	ASSDARAGDHEQY
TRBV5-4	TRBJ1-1	ASGGLNTEAF
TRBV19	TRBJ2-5	ASSPAARVETQY
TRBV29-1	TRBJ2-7	SVRQGPYYEQY
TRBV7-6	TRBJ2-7	ASSLGGLAGGGQY
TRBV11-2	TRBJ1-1	ASSSPGWAGMNTEAF
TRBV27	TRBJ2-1	ASSGLVMGNEQF
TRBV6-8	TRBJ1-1	AGHSLGNTEAF
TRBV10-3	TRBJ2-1	AISESTTRVSYNEQF
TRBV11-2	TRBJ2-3	ASRNPGRYRTSSTDTQY
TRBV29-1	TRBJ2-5	SVEVEGLSLWETQY
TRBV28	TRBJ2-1	ASSLSLAVLYEQF